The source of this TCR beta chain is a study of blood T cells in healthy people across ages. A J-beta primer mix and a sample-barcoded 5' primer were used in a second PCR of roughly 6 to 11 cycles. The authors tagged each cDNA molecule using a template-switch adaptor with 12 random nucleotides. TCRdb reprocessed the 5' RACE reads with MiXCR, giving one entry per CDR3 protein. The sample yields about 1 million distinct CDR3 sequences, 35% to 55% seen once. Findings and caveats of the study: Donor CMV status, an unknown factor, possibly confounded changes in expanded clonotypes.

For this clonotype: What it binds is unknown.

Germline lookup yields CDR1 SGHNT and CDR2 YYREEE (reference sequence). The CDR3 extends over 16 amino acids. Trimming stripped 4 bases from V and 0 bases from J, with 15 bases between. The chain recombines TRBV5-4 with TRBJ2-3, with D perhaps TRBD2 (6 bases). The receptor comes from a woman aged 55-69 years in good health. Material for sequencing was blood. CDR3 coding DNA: TGTGCCAGCAGCCCAGGGACTCGGATTAGCACAGATACGCAGTATTTT. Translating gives CASSPGTRISTDTQYF.